The subject of this entry is one T cell receptor (beta chain). What it binds is not known. 5'RACE template switching produced TCR cDNA carrying a universal primer site and UMIs. One entry per CDR3 protein results from TCRdb running MiXCR on the 5' RACE reads. The sample lists a few hundred thousand distinct CDR3 sequences, approximately 10% occurring once. This sample is part of a study of T cells after yellow fever vaccination. Study-wide findings and caveats: Across the CD4 and CD8 compartments, a small share of clonotypes was present in both. Subsequent to the booster, the majority of primary-vaccination clones reappeared (about 97% CD4, 70% to 90% CD8).

The CDR3 sequence is 11 residues long. V lost 6 bases to trimming and J lost 11 bases, with 13 bases between them. Germline CDR1 MNHEY, CDR2 SVGAGI. This receptor was identified in a man aged 18 to 35 who received the YFV17D yellow fever vaccine. This material consisted of PBMCs, taken on the day of the first yellow fever vaccination. This sequence joins TRBV6-5 and TRBJ1-1; D may be TRBD1 (6 bases). The CDR3 DNA reads as TGTGCCAGCAGGACCAGGGGAGTCGCTTTCTTT. Its protein is CASRTRGVAFF.